This entry is about one T cell receptor beta chain. As yet, its antigen is unknown. The sample belongs to a study of post-analysis software for immune sequencing data. Regarding the study as a whole: With F measure, samples from one preparation batch clustered together strongly. Multiple sclerosis was associated with a significant reduction in normalized Chao1 diversity relative to controls.

The CDR3 has 19 residues. The germline V gene encodes CDR1 LNHNV and CDR2 YYDKDF (reference sequence). Trimming left V 0 bases short and J 4 bases short, with 22 bases between. Researchers reported that TCR beta cDNA libraries carried unique molecular identifiers. There were 1 to 10 million T cells, and roughly 0.5 million cDNA molecules came from them. Each CDR3 protein gets one entry after TCRdb re-called the PCR reads with MiXCR. The sample shows about 160,000 distinct CDR3 sequences, around 36% of them seen only once. The source is a girl between 5 and 17 years old with multiple sclerosis. The genes are TRBV15 and TRBJ2-1; a possible D gene is TRBD2 (6 bases). The sample consisted of blood, taken after autologous hematopoietic stem cell transplantation. The CDR3 spells CATSREKSLGGREYNEQFF. The CDR3 bases are TGTGCCACCAGCAGAGAGAAGAGCCTCGGGGGAAGGGAATACAATGAGCAGTTCTTC. The full variable domain, completed using reference TRBV15 and TRBJ2-1, is DAMVIQNPRYQVTQFGKPVTLSCSQTLNHNVMYWYQQKSSQAPKLLFHYYDKDFNNEADTPDNFQSRRPNTSFCFLDIRSPGLGDTAMYLCATSREKSLGGREYNEQFFGPGTRLTVL.